One T cell receptor (beta chain) is described in this entry. The antigen remains undetermined. The data stem from a study of OX40 agonist ivuxolimab in advanced cancers. Study background: At around 81% male, the cohort had a mean age of 60 years, ranging from roughly 20 to 79.

The CDR3 totals 15 residues. The V gene end was trimmed by 3 bases and the J gene end by 1 base; junction bases not matched to a gene: 3. Germline CDR1 is SGHNT and CDR2 is YYREEE (reference sequence). The method was immunoSEQ multiplex PCR; TCRdb's version includes in-frame clones alone and lacks a portion of them. Among tens of thousands of clones, 92% were seen once, and the ten largest hold about 1.1%. Blood specimens came from baseline, cycle 4 day 1, and cycle 7 day 1. Regarding the study as a whole: At 0.1-3.0 mg/kg, partial responders had clonal expansion among the lowest observed.

The chain uses TRBV5-4 and TRBJ2-3, with 9 bases fitting TRBD1. This receptor was identified in an adult with an advanced solid tumor such as melanoma, head and neck, liver or kidney cancer. Sequences were derived from CD4+ or CD8+ T cells sorted from blood, sampled in a trial of the OX40 agonist ivuxolimab. The CDR3 sequence: CASSSWTGGTDTQYF. Written as DNA, the CDR3 is TGTGCCAGCAGCTCCTGGACAGGGGGCACAGATACGCAGTATTTT.